This T cell receptor (beta chain) appears in the sequencing data of a study of blood T cell repertoires in COVID-19. Study-level information: From the United States, Italy and Spain came samples of acute and convalescent COVID-19. From T cells, B-cell-depleted T cells, or PBMCs came the material, which was cDNA or gDNA.

CDR1 and CDR2 from the germline V gene are WNHNN and SYGVQD (reference sequence). The V and J ends lost 8 bases and 2 bases respectively, with 25 bases between them. The CDR3 has 18 residues. Original analysis: From reference gene primer amplification, estimates of nucleated cell counts were derived. The protocol was immunoSEQ multiplex PCR, while the TCRdb copy is restricted to in-frame clones and leaves out a portion. The D gene and trimming were derived from the DNA, and the V and J assignments and clone size from that table. Among under 200,000 clones listed, about 89% were seen once. This clonotype was obtained from a man between 65 and 79 years old with acute or convalescent COVID-19. Sample: peripheral blood. V and J are TRBV10-1 and TRBJ2-1; D might be TRBD2 (6 bases). The CDR3 loop reads CASANTHLLLAAYNEQFF. The CDR3 coding sequence is TGCGCCAGCGCTAACACCCACCTCCTACTAGCAGCCTACAATGAGCAGTTCTTC.